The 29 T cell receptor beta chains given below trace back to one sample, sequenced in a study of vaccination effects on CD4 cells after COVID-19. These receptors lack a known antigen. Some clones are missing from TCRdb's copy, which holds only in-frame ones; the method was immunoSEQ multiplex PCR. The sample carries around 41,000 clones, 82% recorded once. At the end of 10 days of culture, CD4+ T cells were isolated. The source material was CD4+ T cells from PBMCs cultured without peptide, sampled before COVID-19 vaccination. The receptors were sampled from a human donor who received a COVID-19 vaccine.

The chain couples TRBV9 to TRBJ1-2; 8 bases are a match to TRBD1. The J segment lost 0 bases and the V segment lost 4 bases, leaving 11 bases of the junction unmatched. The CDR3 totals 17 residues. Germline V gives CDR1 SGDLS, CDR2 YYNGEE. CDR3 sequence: CASSPKWGQETNYGYTF. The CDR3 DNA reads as TGTGCCAGCAGCCCAAAGTGGGGACAGGAGACTAACTATGGCTACACCTTC. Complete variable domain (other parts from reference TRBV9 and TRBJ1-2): DSGVTQTPKHLITATGQRVTLRCSPRSGDLSVYWYQQSLDQGLQFLIQYYNGEERAKGNILERFSAQQFPDLHSELNLSSLELGDSALYFCASSPKWGQETNYGYTFGSGTRLTVV.

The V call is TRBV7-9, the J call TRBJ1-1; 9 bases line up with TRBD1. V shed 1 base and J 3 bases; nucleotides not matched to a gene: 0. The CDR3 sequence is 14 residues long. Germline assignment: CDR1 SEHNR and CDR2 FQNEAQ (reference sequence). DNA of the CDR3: TGTGCCAGCAGCTTAGGGACAGGGGACACTGAAGCTTTCTTT. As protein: CASSLGTGDTEAFF.

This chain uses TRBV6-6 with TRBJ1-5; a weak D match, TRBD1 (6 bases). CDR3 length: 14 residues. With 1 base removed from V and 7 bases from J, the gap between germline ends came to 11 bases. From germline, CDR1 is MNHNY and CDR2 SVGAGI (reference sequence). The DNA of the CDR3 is TGTGCCAGCAGTTACTTCGCAGGGGACCAGCCCCAGCATTTT. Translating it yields CASSYFAGDQPQHF.

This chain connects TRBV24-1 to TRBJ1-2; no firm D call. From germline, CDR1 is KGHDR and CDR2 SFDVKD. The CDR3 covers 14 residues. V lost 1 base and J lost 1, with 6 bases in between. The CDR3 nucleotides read TGTGCCACCAGTGATTTCCGGAATAACTATGGCTACACCTTC. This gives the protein CATSDFRNNYGYTF.

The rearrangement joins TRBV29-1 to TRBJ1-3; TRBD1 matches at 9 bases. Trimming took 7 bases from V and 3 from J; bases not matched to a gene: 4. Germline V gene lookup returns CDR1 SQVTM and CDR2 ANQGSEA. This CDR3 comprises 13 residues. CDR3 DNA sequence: TGCAGCGGGAGGGACAGGGATGGAAACACCATATATTTT. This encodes CSGRDRDGNTIYF.

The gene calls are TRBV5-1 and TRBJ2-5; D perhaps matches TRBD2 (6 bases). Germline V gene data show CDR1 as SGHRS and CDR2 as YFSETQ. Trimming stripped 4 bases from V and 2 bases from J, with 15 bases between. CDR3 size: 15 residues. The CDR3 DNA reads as TGCGCCAGCAGCCCCCCCGCGGGAACTCAAGAGACCCAGTACTTC. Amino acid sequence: CASSPPAGTQETQYF.

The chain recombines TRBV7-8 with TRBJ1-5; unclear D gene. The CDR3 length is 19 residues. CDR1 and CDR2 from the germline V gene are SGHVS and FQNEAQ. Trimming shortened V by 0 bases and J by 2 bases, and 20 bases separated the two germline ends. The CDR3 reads CASSLARWRPLRGNQPQHF. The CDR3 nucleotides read TGTGCCAGCAGCTTAGCCCGGTGGCGACCCCTTAGGGGCAATCAGCCCCAGCATTTT.

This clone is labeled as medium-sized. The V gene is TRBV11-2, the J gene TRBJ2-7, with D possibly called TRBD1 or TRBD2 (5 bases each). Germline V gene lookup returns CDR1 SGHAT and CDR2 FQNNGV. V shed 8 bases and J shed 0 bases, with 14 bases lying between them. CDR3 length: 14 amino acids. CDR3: CASGKGPNSYEQYV. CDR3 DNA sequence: TGTGCCAGCGGGAAGGGACCAAACTCCTACGAGCAGTACGTC.

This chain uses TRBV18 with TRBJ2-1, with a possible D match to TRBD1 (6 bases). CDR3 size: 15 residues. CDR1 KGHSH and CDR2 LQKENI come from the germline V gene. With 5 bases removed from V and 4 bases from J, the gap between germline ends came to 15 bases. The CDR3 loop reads CASSSKQQGYNEQFF. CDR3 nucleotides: TGTGCCAGCTCATCAAAACAACAGGGTTACAATGAGCAGTTCTTC. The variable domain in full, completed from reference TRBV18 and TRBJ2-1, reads NAGVMQNPRHLVRRRGQEARLRCSPMKGHSHVYWYRQLPEEGLKFMVYLQKENIIDESGMPKERFSAEFPKEGPSILRIQQVVRGDSAAYFCASSSKQQGYNEQFFGPGTRLTVL.

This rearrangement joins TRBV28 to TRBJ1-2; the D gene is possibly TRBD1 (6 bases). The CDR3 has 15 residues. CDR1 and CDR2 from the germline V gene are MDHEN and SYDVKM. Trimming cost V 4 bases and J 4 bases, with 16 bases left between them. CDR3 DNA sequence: TGTGCCAGCAGTTCTTCCCCGACAGGTGCCTATGGCTACACCTTC. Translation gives CASSSSPTGAYGYTF.

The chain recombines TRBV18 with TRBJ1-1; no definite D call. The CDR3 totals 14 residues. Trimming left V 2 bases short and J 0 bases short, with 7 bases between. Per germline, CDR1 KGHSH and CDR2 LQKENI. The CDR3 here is CASSPGQMNTEAFF. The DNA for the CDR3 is TGTGCCAGCTCACCAGGCCAGATGAACACTGAAGCTTTCTTT. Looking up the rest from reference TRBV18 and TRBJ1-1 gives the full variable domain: NAGVMQNPRHLVRRRGQEARLRCSPMKGHSHVYWYRQLPEEGLKFMVYLQKENIIDESGMPKERFSAEFPKEGPSILRIQQVVRGDSAAYFCASSPGQMNTEAFFGQGTRLTVV.

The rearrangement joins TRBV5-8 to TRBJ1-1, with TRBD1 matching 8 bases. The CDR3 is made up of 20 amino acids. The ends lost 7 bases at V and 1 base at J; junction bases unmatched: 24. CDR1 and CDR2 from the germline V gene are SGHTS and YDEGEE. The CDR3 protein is CASPNHIPQGAFVENTEAFF. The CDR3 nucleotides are TGTGCCAGCCCCAACCACATCCCCCAGGGGGCTTTTGTGGAGAACACTGAAGCTTTCTTT.

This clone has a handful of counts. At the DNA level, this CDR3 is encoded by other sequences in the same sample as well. DNA of the CDR3: TGTGCTAGTGGTTTGGGCCACGGGAACACCGGGGAGCTGTTTTTT. This codes for CASGLGHGNTGELFF. The chain carries TRBV12-5 and TRBJ2-2; no clear D. CDR1 LGHNT and CDR2 FRNRAP come from the germline V gene. CDR3 length equals 15 residues. With 1 base removed from V and 1 base from J, the gap between germline ends came to 7 bases.

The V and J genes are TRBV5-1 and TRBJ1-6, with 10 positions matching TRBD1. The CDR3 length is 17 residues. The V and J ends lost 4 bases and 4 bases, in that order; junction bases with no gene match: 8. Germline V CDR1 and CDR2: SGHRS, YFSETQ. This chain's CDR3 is CASSPRTGGTYNSPLHF. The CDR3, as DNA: TGCGCCAGCAGCCCAAGGACAGGGGGAACTTATAATTCACCCCTCCACTTT. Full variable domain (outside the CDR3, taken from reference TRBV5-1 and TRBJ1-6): KAGVTQTPRYLIKTRGQQVTLSCSPISGHRSVSWYQQTPGQGLQFLFEYFSETQRNKGNFPGRFSGRQFSNSRSEMNVSTLELGDSALYLCASSPRTGGTYNSPLHFGNGTRLTVT.

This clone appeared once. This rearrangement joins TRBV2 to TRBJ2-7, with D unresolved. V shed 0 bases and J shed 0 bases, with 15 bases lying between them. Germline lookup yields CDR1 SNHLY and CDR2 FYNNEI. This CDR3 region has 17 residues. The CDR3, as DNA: TGTGCCAGCAGTGAAGCGAACGGGCAGGAGAGCTCCTACGAGCAGTACGTC. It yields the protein CASSEANGQESSYEQYV.

The CDR3: CASSLRGQASGNTIYF. CDR3 nucleotide sequence: TGTGCCAGCAGCTTGCGGGGACAGGCCTCTGGAAACACCATATATTTT. This rearrangement joins TRBV7-6 to TRBJ1-3; 8 nucleotides line up with TRBD1. The CDR3 has 16 residues. The V gene end was trimmed by 3 bases and the J gene end by 0 bases; junction bases not matched to a gene: 4. Germline CDR1 SGHVS, CDR2 FNYEAQ.

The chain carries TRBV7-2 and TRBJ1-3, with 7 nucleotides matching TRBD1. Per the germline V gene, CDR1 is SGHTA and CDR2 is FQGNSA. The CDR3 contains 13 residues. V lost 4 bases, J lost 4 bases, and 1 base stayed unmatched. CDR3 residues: CASSWGQGNTIYF. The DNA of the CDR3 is TGTGCCAGCAGCTGGGGACAGGGAAACACCATATATTTT.

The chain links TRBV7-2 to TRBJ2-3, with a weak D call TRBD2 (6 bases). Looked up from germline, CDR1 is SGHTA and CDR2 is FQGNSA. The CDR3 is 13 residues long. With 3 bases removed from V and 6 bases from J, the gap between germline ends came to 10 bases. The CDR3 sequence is CASSFRGTDTQYF. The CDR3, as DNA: TGTGCCAGCAGCTTTCGGGGGACGGATACGCAGTATTTT.

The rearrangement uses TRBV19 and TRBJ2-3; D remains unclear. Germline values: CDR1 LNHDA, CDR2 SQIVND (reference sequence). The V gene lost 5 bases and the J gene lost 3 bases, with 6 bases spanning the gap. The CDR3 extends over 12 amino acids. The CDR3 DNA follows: TGTGCCAGTAGTCTCCGTACAGATACGCAGTATTTT. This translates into CASSLRTDTQYF.

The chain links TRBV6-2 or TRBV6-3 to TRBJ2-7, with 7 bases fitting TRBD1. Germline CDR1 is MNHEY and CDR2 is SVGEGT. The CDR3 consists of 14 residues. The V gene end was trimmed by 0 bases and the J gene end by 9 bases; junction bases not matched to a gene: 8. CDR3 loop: CASSYSGTVVTQYV. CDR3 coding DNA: TGTGCCAGCAGTTACTCGGGGACAGTGGTCACGCAGTACGTC.

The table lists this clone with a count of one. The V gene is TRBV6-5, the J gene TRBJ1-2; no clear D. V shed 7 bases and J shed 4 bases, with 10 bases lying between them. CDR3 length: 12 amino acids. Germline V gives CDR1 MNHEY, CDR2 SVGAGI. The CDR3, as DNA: TGTGCCAGCAAGGGCGGAATCTATGGCTACACCTTC. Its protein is CASKGGIYGYTF.

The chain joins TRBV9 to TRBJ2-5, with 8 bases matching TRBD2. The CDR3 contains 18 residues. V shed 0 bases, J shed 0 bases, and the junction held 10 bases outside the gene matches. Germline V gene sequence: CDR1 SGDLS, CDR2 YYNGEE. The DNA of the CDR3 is TGTGCCAGCAGCGTAGCTACCTCGGGGGGGGAGTACCAAGAGACCCAGTACTTC. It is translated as CASSVATSGGEYQETQYF.

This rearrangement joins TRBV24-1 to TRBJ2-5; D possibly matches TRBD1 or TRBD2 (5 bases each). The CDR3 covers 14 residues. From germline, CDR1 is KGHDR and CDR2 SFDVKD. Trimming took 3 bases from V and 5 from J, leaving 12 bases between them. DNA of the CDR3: TGTGCCACCAGTGATCCGGGGCGCAGTGAGACCCAGTACTTC. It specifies CATSDPGRSETQYF.

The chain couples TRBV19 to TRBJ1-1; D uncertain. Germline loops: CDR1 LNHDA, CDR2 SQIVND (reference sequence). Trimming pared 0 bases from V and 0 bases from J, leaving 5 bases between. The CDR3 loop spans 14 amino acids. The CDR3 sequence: CASSIDQLNTEAFF. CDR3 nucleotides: TGTGCCAGTAGTATAGATCAGTTGAACACTGAAGCTTTCTTT.

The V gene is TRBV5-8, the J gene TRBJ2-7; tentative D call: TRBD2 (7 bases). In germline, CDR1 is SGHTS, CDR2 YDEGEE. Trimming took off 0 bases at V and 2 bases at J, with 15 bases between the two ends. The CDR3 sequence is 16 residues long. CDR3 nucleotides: TGTGCCAGCAGCTTGGTCTTGACGGGGGGCCCCTACGAGCAGTACGTC. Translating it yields CASSLVLTGGPYEQYV.

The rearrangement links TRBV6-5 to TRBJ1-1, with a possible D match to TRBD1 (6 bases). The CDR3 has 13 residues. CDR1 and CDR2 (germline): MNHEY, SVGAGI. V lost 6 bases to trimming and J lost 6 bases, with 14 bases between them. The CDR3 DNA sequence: TGTGCCAGCAGCCAACAGGGTTTCCCTGAAGCTTTCTTT. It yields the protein CASSQQGFPEAFF.

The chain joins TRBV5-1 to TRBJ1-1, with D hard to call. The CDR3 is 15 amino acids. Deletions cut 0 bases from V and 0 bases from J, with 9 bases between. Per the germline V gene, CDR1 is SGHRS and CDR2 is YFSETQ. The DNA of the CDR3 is TGCGCCAGCAGCTTGGGTGGCCCTGTGAACACTGAAGCTTTCTTT. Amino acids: CASSLGGPVNTEAFF.

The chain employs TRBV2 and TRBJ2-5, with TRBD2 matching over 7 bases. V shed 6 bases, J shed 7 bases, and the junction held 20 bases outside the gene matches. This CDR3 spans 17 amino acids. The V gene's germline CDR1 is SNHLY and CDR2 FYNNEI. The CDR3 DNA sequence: TGTGCCAGCAGATCCCCGCCCGGCGGGGGTGACCTGGGGACCCAGTACTTC. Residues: CASRSPPGGGDLGTQYF.

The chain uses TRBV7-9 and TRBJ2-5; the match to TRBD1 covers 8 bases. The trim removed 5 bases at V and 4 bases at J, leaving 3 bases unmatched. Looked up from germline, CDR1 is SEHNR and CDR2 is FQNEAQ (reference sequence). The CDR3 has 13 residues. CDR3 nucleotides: TGTGCCAGCAGCCGCGGACAGGGAGAGACCCAGTACTTC. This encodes CASSRGQGETQYF.